This section outlines one T cell receptor (beta chain) sequence together with its context. Antigen specificity is unknown. V was cut by 4 bases and J by 8 bases, with 21 bases left in between. Germline V gene sequence: CDR1 LGHNA, CDR2 YSLEER. The CDR3 has 16 residues. This record belongs to a study of shared clonotypes between healthy human individuals. Notes on the study in general: The genetic and exposure-history diversity represented was limited by few donors. Several donors held around 5% of naive CD4 clonotypes in common.

The assay was run at deep level. Sequencing was performed with immunoSEQ multiplex PCR; in TCRdb, only in-frame clones are kept and a portion is missing. Found here are a few million clones, more than 85% of them singletons; the top ten hold 0.39%. Recent acute infections and vaccinations were absent in the healthy HIV-negative adult donors. Sequenced input: naive CD4+ T cells from PBMCs. Subset noted: CD45RA+ positively selected. The rearrangement uses TRBV4-3 and TRBJ1-3; D call uncertain. The sequence was obtained from a man aged 18 to 29 in good health. Some clones in this sample may be carry-over from other donors' samples. CDR3 in amino acids: CASSLGFGRVGDTIYF. As DNA, the CDR3 is TGCGCCAGCAGCCTAGGGTTCGGTAGGGTCGGAGACACCATATATTTT.